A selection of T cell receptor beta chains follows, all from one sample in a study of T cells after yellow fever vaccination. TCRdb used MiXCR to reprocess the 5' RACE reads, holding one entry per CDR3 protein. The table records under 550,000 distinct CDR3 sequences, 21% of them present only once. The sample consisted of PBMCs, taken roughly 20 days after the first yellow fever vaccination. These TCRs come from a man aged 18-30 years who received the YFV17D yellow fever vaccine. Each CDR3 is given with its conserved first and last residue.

cdr3_aa: CASSYPTGFQETQYF; j_call: TRBJ2-5; v_call: TRBV7-2
cdr3_aa: CASSRLTVSSYNEQFF; j_call: TRBJ2-1; v_call: TRBV11-2
cdr3_aa: CASSPSGGKETQYF; j_call: TRBJ2-5; v_call: TRBV7-2
cdr3_aa: CASSLPTSGGANTGELFF; j_call: TRBJ2-2; v_call: TRBV7-3
cdr3_aa: CSAHMTGSRWSYEQYF; j_call: TRBJ2-7; v_call: TRBV20-1
cdr3_aa: CASSIYRGGFNEQFF; j_call: TRBJ2-1; v_call: TRBV19
cdr3_aa: CSAGRDSGNTIYF; j_call: TRBJ1-3; v_call: TRBV20-1
cdr3_aa: CSARASGPHTEAFF; j_call: TRBJ1-1; v_call: TRBV20-1
cdr3_aa: CASSLGPTSGGYNEQFF; j_call: TRBJ2-1; v_call: TRBV11-3
cdr3_aa: CASSPGGGGLHNEQFF; j_call: TRBJ2-1; v_call: TRBV12-3/TRBV12-4
cdr3_aa: CASSHSSSGTDTQYF; j_call: TRBJ2-3; v_call: TRBV4-3
cdr3_aa: CSAPTHNYGYTF; j_call: TRBJ1-2; v_call: TRBV29-1
cdr3_aa: CSAREDGNQPQHF; j_call: TRBJ1-5; v_call: TRBV20-1
cdr3_aa: CASSEIRTGVLETQYF; j_call: TRBJ2-5; v_call: TRBV14
cdr3_aa: CSGRPHDTEAFF; j_call: TRBJ1-1; v_call: TRBV29-1
cdr3_aa: CASSISENEQFF; j_call: TRBJ2-1; v_call: TRBV7-9
cdr3_aa: CASSEERGNQETQYF; j_call: TRBJ2-5; v_call: TRBV2
cdr3_aa: CSAMGHLNTEAFF; j_call: TRBJ1-1; v_call: TRBV20-1
cdr3_aa: CASSYGSGEQYF; j_call: TRBJ2-7; v_call: TRBV6-5
cdr3_aa: CSALTGWGGYTF; j_call: TRBJ1-2; v_call: TRBV20-1
cdr3_aa: CASSPLSTDTQYF; j_call: TRBJ2-3; v_call: TRBV3-1
cdr3_aa: CSVEDDEQFF; j_call: TRBJ2-1; v_call: TRBV29-1
cdr3_aa: CASSLARRGYTF; j_call: TRBJ1-2; v_call: TRBV28
cdr3_aa: CASSLIDRGGGYTF; j_call: TRBJ1-2; v_call: TRBV11-2
cdr3_aa: CASSYSLSGELFF; j_call: TRBJ2-2; v_call: TRBV6-2/TRBV6-3
cdr3_aa: CSASSRARAYEQYF; j_call: TRBJ2-7; v_call: TRBV20-1
cdr3_aa: CASSFGGGARGTQYF; j_call: TRBJ2-5; v_call: TRBV5-4
cdr3_aa: CASSPSAGYTDTQYF; j_call: TRBJ2-3; v_call: TRBV13
cdr3_aa: CATSGIQPYEQYF; j_call: TRBJ2-7; v_call: TRBV15
cdr3_aa: CASSQNGGGLYGYTF; j_call: TRBJ1-2; v_call: TRBV3-1
cdr3_aa: CSVLVLGNEQFF; j_call: TRBJ2-1; v_call: TRBV20-1
cdr3_aa: CASSFRLAGEIQYF; j_call: TRBJ2-5; v_call: TRBV5-1
cdr3_aa: CASSSTGSHEQYF; j_call: TRBJ2-7; v_call: TRBV4-2
cdr3_aa: CSALAGFYNEQFF; j_call: TRBJ2-1; v_call: TRBV20-1
cdr3_aa: CASSLYAWGETQYF; j_call: TRBJ2-5; v_call: TRBV5-1
cdr3_aa: CASSPPVVETQYF; j_call: TRBJ2-5; v_call: TRBV18
cdr3_aa: CASTVGGVYNEQFF; j_call: TRBJ2-1; v_call: TRBV27
cdr3_aa: CASTPGGGQGHDTQYF; j_call: TRBJ2-3; v_call: TRBV27
cdr3_aa: CSASIPLGTDTQYF; j_call: TRBJ2-3; v_call: TRBV20-1
cdr3_aa: CASSFSDPDTQYF; j_call: TRBJ2-3; v_call: TRBV7-6
cdr3_aa: CASSYPGGSNQPQHF; j_call: TRBJ1-5; v_call: TRBV7-2
cdr3_aa: CASSPILEIQETQYF; j_call: TRBJ2-5; v_call: TRBV18
cdr3_aa: CATSSSGGQLTDTQYF; j_call: TRBJ2-3; v_call: TRBV15
cdr3_aa: CASSWDRPTGELFF; j_call: TRBJ2-2; v_call: TRBV6-5
cdr3_aa: CSARETSGGTTDTQYF; j_call: TRBJ2-3; v_call: TRBV20-1
cdr3_aa: CASRGTGDSPLHF; j_call: TRBJ1-6; v_call: TRBV5-1
cdr3_aa: CASSLLDVYSTSGELFF; j_call: TRBJ2-2; v_call: TRBV11-2
cdr3_aa: CATSDLRAGANVLTF; j_call: TRBJ2-6; v_call: TRBV24-1
cdr3_aa: CASSPFSGGAETQYF; j_call: TRBJ2-5; v_call: TRBV7-3